These 30 T cell receptor beta chains originate from one sample sequenced in a study of shared T cell receptors in the human thymus. Clones were read by immunoSEQ multiplex PCR, and TCRdb kept only the in-frame ones, dropping some. Of 500,000 to 750,000 clones listed, 70% to 90% are singletons. The data also belong to a second study, concerning human thymus T cells.

The sequenced sample consisted of thymocytes. These receptors all come from a boy in the first two years of life with a congenital heart defect.

This clone was detected once. The chain links TRBV10-3 to TRBJ2-7; a possible D gene is TRBD2 (6 bases). The CDR3 loop spans 14 amino acids. V was clipped by 6 bases and J by 1 base, with 13 bases between them. Per the germline V gene, CDR1 is ENHRY and CDR2 is SYGVKD. CDR3 bases: TGTGCCATCAGGGGGGGAGCAGGGTCCTACGAGCAGTACTTC. The encoded protein is CAIRGGAGSYEQYF.

The chain employs TRBV6-1 and TRBJ1-2, with 10 bases that match TRBD1. This CDR3 comprises 15 residues. Germline V gives CDR1 MNHNS, CDR2 SASEGT. V was pared by 7 bases and J by 4 bases, with 9 bases of the junction left unmatched. Here the CDR3 DNA reads TGTGCCAGCACAGAGGGACAGGGGAAGACCTATGGCTACACCTTC. Its translation: CASTEGQGKTYGYTF.

V gene TRBV5-1 combines with J gene TRBJ1-1; 8 positions agree with TRBD1. CDR1 is SGHRS, CDR2 YFSETQ, per germline. Losses at the gene ends were 3 bases for V and 3 bases for J; bases not matched to a gene: 7. CDR3 length: 15 amino acids. This CDR3 is CASSYLTGGYTEAFF. The CDR3 DNA reads as TGCGCCAGCAGCTATTTAACAGGGGGGTACACTGAAGCTTTCTTT.

V and J are TRBV7-2 and TRBJ2-2; D gene ambiguous. V lost 5 bases, J lost 2 bases, and 15 bases lay in between. Germline V gives CDR1 SGHTA, CDR2 FQGNSA. The CDR3 length is 16 residues. The CDR3 is CASSPGAENNTGELFF. The CDR3 region has the DNA TGTGCCAGCAGCCCCGGCGCGGAGAATAACACCGGGGAGCTGTTTTTT.

The rearrangement uses TRBV5-1 and TRBJ1-2; 8 bases agree with TRBD1. The CDR3 loop spans 15 amino acids. Trimming removed 1 base from V and 4 bases from J; junction bases left unmatched: 6. From germline, CDR1 is SGHRS and CDR2 YFSETQ. The CDR3 region has the DNA TGCGCCAGCAGCTTGCTCAGGGGGCTCGGCTATGGCTACACCTTC. Translated: CASSLLRGLGYGYTF.

The rearrangement uses TRBV12-5 and TRBJ2-1, with 8 bases identical to TRBD1. V shed 2 bases, J shed 0 bases, and the junction held 6 bases outside the gene matches. CDR1 is LGHNT and CDR2 is FRNRAP in the germline V gene. The CDR3 loop spans 17 amino acids. The CDR3 sequence is CASGLPQQGDSYNEQFF. The CDR3 region has the DNA TGTGCTAGTGGTTTGCCCCAACAGGGGGACTCCTACAATGAGCAGTTCTTC.

This clone has just one count. The chain uses TRBV9 and TRBJ2-2; 9 nucleotides align to TRBD2. With V trimmed by 4 bases and J by 6 bases, 7 bases remained unmatched. CDR1 and CDR2 (germline): SGDLS, YYNGEE. This CDR3 is 15 amino acids long. This CDR3 reads CASSRWAGGPGELFF. CDR3 nucleotides: TGTGCCAGCAGCCGGTGGGCGGGAGGGCCCGGGGAGCTGTTTTTT.

This chain uses TRBV7-9 with TRBJ2-1; 7 bases align to TRBD2. Germline V lookup: CDR1 SEHNR, CDR2 FQNEAQ (reference sequence). V shed 7 bases, J shed 8 bases, and the junction held 11 bases outside the gene matches. This CDR3 is built from 14 residues. CDR3 sequence reads: CASIRGRAPHEQFF. CDR3 sequence (DNA): TGTGCCAGCATAAGAGGGAGGGCCCCTCATGAGCAGTTCTTC.

The V gene is TRBV19, the J gene TRBJ2-7, with 7 bases that match TRBD2. Germline lookup yields CDR1 LNHDA and CDR2 SQIVND (reference sequence). CDR3 length: 15 amino acids. Trimming cost V 5 bases and J 2 bases; bases outside gene matches: 9. CDR3 in amino acids: CASSPTSVTAYEQYF. As DNA, the CDR3 is TGTGCCAGTAGTCCTACTAGCGTCACAGCCTACGAGCAGTACTTC.

V gene TRBV9 combines with J gene TRBJ2-3; 8 bases agree with TRBD2. The CDR3 consists of 14 residues. The germline gives CDR1 SGDLS, CDR2 YYNGEE. The J segment lost 1 base and the V segment lost 3 bases, leaving 1 base of the junction unmatched. CDR3: CASSGSGGTDTQYF. The CDR3 coding sequence is TGTGCCAGCAGCGGTAGCGGGGGCACAGATACGCAGTATTTT.

The chain joins TRBV4-3 to TRBJ2-3; TRBD2 matches at 7 bases. This CDR3 is built from 18 residues. Germline lookup yields CDR1 LGHNA and CDR2 YSLEER. V was pared by 0 bases and J by 2 bases, with 11 bases of the junction left unmatched. CDR3 protein: CASSQDVRELLNTDTQYF. The DNA for the CDR3 is TGCGCCAGCAGCCAAGATGTGCGGGAGCTGTTGAACACAGATACGCAGTATTTT.

Notes on this clone: The sample carries other DNA sequences with the same CDR3. V is TRBV27 and J is TRBJ2-4; 10 positions match TRBD2. The CDR3 loop spans 14 amino acids. Unmatched junction bases numbered 9, after V lost 8 bases and J lost 8 bases. Germline V CDR1 and CDR2: MNHEY, SMNVEV (reference sequence). The DNA of the CDR3 is TGTGCCAGCGGATCCGGGACTAGCGAGGACATTCAGTACTTC. Translated, it gives CASGSGTSEDIQYF.

The chain links TRBV4-2 to TRBJ1-5; 7 nucleotides line up with TRBD1. The J segment lost 6 bases and the V segment lost 3 bases, leaving 11 bases of the junction unmatched. Germline V gene lookup returns CDR1 LGHNA and CDR2 YNFKEQ. CDR3 length: 16 residues. The CDR3 reads CASSQTGPPRSQPQHF. In DNA, the CDR3 is TGTGCCAGCAGCCAGACAGGGCCCCCGCGCTCTCAGCCCCAGCATTTT.

The V call is TRBV5-4, the J call TRBJ2-7; 7 bases line up with TRBD1. Trimming at V came to 1 base and at J to 6 bases, leaving 10 bases not matched to a gene. The CDR3 totals 15 residues. Germline V CDR1 and CDR2: SGHNT, YYREEE (reference sequence). The CDR3: CASSLPDRASVEQYF. Here the CDR3 DNA reads TGTGCCAGCAGCTTGCCTGACAGGGCTTCGGTCGAGCAGTACTTC.

This chain uses TRBV19 with TRBJ2-7; 11 bases are a match to TRBD1. Germline V CDR1 and CDR2: LNHDA, SQIVND (reference sequence). After removal of 5 bases from V and 5 bases from J, the junction contained 8 bases not matched to a gene. The CDR3 loop spans 15 amino acids. CDR3 residues: CASSAGQGARDEQYF. CDR3 sequence (DNA): TGTGCCAGTAGTGCTGGACAGGGGGCTCGAGACGAGCAGTACTTC.

V gene TRBV7-9 combines with J gene TRBJ2-7, with 7 bases that match TRBD2. Trimming removed 5 bases from V and 0 bases from J; junction bases left unmatched: 4. Germline CDR1 reads SEHNR; CDR2 reads FQNEAQ (reference sequence). The CDR3 consists of 14 residues. Here the CDR3 DNA reads TGTGCCAGCAGCCCCGCTAGCGGCTCCTACGAGCAGTACTTC. This sequence encodes CASSPASGSYEQYF.

This clone was counted between two and nine times. The chain carries TRBV4-1 and TRBJ1-4, with D possibly being TRBD1 (6 bases). Germline V gene data show CDR1 as MGHRA and CDR2 as YSYEKL. The length of the CDR3 is 16 residues. Trimming removed 1 base from V and 4 bases from J, with 13 bases in between. CDR3 coding DNA: TGCGCCAGCAGCCAAGCGGGTCCGGACAGTAATGAAAAACTGTTTTTT. It translates to CASSQAGPDSNEKLFF.

This clone occurred once. This chain connects TRBV5-1 to TRBJ2-7; the D gene is possibly TRBD2 (5 bases). The CDR3 runs 15 residues. Between the trimmed V and J ends, which lost 4 bases and 2 bases, there was a span of 16 bases. The germline CDR1 and CDR2 sequences are SGHRS and YFSETQ. The CDR3 DNA sequence: TGCGCCAGCAGCAGGAATACTAGTGGGCCCTACGAGCAGTACTTC. It is translated as CASSRNTSGPYEQYF.

This sequence joins TRBV7-6 and TRBJ2-5; 8 bases align to TRBD2. The V segment lost 0 bases and the J segment 2 bases; nucleotides outside the gene matches: 5. In germline, CDR1 is SGHVS, CDR2 FNYEAQ. The CDR3 length is 16 residues. Here the CDR3 reads CASSLAGTSRQETQYF. Written as DNA, the CDR3 is TGTGCCAGCAGCTTAGCTGGGACTAGTCGACAAGAGACCCAGTACTTC.

The J gene is TRBJ2-7, the V gene TRBV7-9, with D maybe TRBD2 (6 bases). There are 13 residues in the CDR3. Trimming removed 5 bases from V and 7 bases from J, with 15 bases in between. Germline CDR1 and CDR2: SEHNR and FQNEAQ (reference sequence). The CDR3 loop reads CASSPKTGGEQYF. CDR3 nucleotide sequence: TGTGCCAGCAGCCCCAAGACCGGGGGTGAGCAGTACTTC.

About this clone itself: At one end, the junction sequence differs from germline, possibly due to a read error. The CDR3 reads CASSFGYRPQETQYF. CDR3 DNA sequence: TGTGCTAGCAGCTTCGGGTACAGGCCTCAAGAGACCCAGTACTTC. The chain carries TRBV7-7 and TRBJ2-5; possibly TRBD1 for D (5 bases). The germline V gene has CDR1 SSHAT and CDR2 FNYEAQ (reference sequence). The CDR3 runs 15 residues.

The chain joins TRBV6-5 to TRBJ1-2, with 7 bases lining up with TRBD1. V was clipped by 4 bases and J by 4 bases; unmatched bases: 12. CDR3 length equals 16 residues. The germline gives CDR1 MNHEY, CDR2 SVGAGI. CDR3 protein: CASSSPDREDGYGYTF. DNA for the CDR3: TGTGCCAGCAGTTCCCCTGACAGGGAAGATGGCTATGGCTACACCTTC.

This rearrangement joins TRBV5-1 to TRBJ1-1, with D tentatively TRBD1 (5 bases). V was cut by 6 bases and J by 0 bases, with 12 bases left in between. CDR1 and CDR2 from the germline V gene are SGHRS and YFSETQ. The CDR3 runs to 14 residues. The DNA for the CDR3 is TGCGCCAGCAAAATGACGGACATGAACACTGAAGCTTTCTTT. Its protein product is CASKMTDMNTEAFF.

V is TRBV29-1 and J is TRBJ2-7; TRBD2 is a possible D gene (6 bases). V shed 6 bases and J shed 7 bases, with 19 bases lying between them. The CDR3 loop spans 13 amino acids. Germline CDR1 and CDR2: SQVTM and ANQGSEA. CDR3 loop: CSVPGTHTEEQYF. DNA of the CDR3: TGCAGCGTCCCCGGGACTCACACGGAGGAGCAGTACTTC.

This rearrangement joins TRBV21-1 to TRBJ1-2. TRBV21-1 is termed a pseudogene. The CDR3 has 16 residues. CDR3 bases: TGTGCCAGCAGCAAAAGTGTGGGCGGAGGAGGGAAGGGCTACACCTTC. Its protein product is CASSKSVGGGGKGYTF.

The chain employs TRBV11-2 and TRBJ2-7; 8 bases fit TRBD1. The V gene end was trimmed by 4 bases and the J gene end by 2 bases; junction bases not matched to a gene: 7. CDR1 is SGHAT, CDR2 FQNNGV, per germline. The CDR3 is 15 residues long. The CDR3 DNA reads as TGTGCCAGCAGCTCCAGGACAGGGTTCCCCTACGAGCAGTACTTC. This codes for CASSSRTGFPYEQYF.

This sequence joins TRBV5-1 and TRBJ2-5; TRBD2 aligns across 7 bases. The germline CDR1 and CDR2 sequences are SGHRS and YFSETQ. The ends lost 1 base at V and 2 bases at J; junction bases unmatched: 8. The CDR3 runs 16 residues. CDR3 sequence: CASSLRKASGQETQYF. CDR3 DNA: TGCGCCAGCAGCTTGAGGAAGGCTAGCGGACAAGAGACCCAGTACTTC.

The V gene is TRBV6-1, the J gene TRBJ2-4; 14 bases match TRBD2. Trimming at V came to 10 bases and at J to 9 bases, leaving 8 bases not matched to a gene. CDR1 and CDR2 from the germline V gene are MNHNS and SASEGT. The CDR3 loop spans 14 amino acids. CDR3 coding DNA: TGTGCCACCGGGACTAGCGGGAGCAGCGGCATTCAGTACTTC. Encoded protein: CATGTSGSSGIQYF.

This sequence joins TRBV11-2 and TRBJ1-2, with 10 bases lining up with TRBD1. This CDR3 comprises 16 residues. The V gene's germline CDR1 is SGHAT and CDR2 FQNNGV. The ends lost 8 bases at V and 4 bases at J; junction bases unmatched: 13. CDR3 region: CASHTTRTGGTYGYTF. The CDR3 coding sequence is TGTGCCAGCCATACTACCCGGACAGGGGGGACCTATGGCTACACCTTC.

This clone came up once. The chain uses TRBV4-3 and TRBJ2-5; 8 bases align to TRBD1. Trimming at V came to 0 bases and at J to 9 bases, leaving 15 bases not matched to a gene. The CDR3 has 17 residues. CDR1 and CDR2 (germline): LGHNA, YSLEER. The CDR3 nucleotides read TGCGCCAGCAGCCAAGATCAGAGGACAGGGCCGCAGGGGGCCCAGTACTTC. This encodes CASSQDQRTGPQGAQYF.